Given below is one T cell receptor beta chain in context. CDR1 is SGHTA, CDR2 FQGNSA, per germline. The CDR3 runs 14 residues. Between the trimmed V and J ends, which lost 5 bases and 5 bases, there was a span of 13 bases. This entry comes from a study of CD8 T cells in Susac syndrome. The multiple sclerosis controls, all treatment-naive patients, had relapsing-remitting disease that was stable or active. Reverse transcription of about 0.5 to 1 ug RNA used random hexamers. An immunoSEQ multiplex PCR generated amplified TCR beta CDR3 products spanning 54 Vbeta and 13 Jbeta. TCRdb re-called the immunoSEQ multiplex PCR reads through MiXCR, storing one row per CDR3 protein. The table includes roughly 200,000 distinct CDR3 sequences, roughly 95% detected once.

Specimen: CD4+ T cells from PBMCs. The chain uses TRBV7-2 and TRBJ1-5; weak D call: TRBD1 (6 bases). The clonotype comes from a human donor with multiple sclerosis. The CDR3 coding sequence is TGTGCCAGCAGCATTACAGGGAAGGATCAGCCCCAGCATTTT. This translates into CASSITGKDQPQHF.